This T cell receptor (beta chain) was recorded in a study of T cell responses to AZD1222 COVID-19 vaccine. Germline values: CDR1 LGHNA, CDR2 YNFKEQ. The CDR3 consists of 14 residues. Trimming took off 0 bases at V and 1 base at J, with 6 bases between the two ends. Produced via immunoSEQ multiplex PCR; TCRdb's table is partial and in-frame only. The sample has more than 110,000 clones, around 93% seen once; the top ten hold around 3%. The chain combines TRBV4-2 with TRBJ1-1; D gene ambiguous. Sequences were derived from peripheral blood, sampled on day 0 of AZD1222 vaccination. The sequence was obtained from an adult in good health. Here the CDR3 reads CASSQDPQNTEAFF. CDR3 DNA: TGTGCCAGCAGCCAAGACCCACAGAACACTGAAGCTTTCTTT.